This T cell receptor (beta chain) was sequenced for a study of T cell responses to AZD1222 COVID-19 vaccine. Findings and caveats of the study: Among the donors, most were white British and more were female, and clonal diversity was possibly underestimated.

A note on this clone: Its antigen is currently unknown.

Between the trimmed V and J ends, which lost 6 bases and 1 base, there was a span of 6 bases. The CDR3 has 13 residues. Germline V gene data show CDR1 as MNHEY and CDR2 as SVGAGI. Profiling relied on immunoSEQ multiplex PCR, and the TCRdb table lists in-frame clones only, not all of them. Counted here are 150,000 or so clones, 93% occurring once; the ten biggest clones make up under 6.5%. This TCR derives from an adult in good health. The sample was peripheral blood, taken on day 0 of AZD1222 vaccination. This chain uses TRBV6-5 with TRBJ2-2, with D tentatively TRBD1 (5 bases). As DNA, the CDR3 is TGTGCCAGCAGGGGGCGGAACACCGGGGAGCTGTTTTTT. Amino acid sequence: CASRGRNTGELFF.